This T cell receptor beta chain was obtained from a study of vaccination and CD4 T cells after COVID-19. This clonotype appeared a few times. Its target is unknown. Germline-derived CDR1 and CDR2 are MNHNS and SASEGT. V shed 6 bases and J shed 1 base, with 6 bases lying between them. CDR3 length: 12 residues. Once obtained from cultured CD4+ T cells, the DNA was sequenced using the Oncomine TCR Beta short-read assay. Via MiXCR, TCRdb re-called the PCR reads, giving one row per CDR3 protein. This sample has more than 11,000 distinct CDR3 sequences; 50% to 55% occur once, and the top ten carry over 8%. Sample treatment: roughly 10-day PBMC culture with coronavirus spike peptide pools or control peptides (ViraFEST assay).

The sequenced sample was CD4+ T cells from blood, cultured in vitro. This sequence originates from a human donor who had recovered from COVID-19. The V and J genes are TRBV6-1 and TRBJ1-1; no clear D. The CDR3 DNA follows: TGTGCCAGCAGACCAACGAACACTGAAGCTTTCTTT. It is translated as CASRPTNTEAFF.